A selection of T cell receptor beta chains follows, all from one sample in a study of cytomegalovirus exposure and HLA in healthy donors. Sequencing used immunoSEQ multiplex PCR; TCRdb keeps in-frame clones, though not all of them. The table includes just over 150,000 clones, more than 65% detected once. The sequenced sample consisted of PBMCs. The origin of the receptors is a man aged 45-65 years in good health and CMV-seropositive. Each CDR3 is given with its conserved first and last residue. Rows may omit the clone size; those that give it use once, few, many or a size class.

CDR3	J	V	size
CASSYSDRENNQPQHF	TRBJ1-5	TRBV6-6	-
CASSFSDYEQYF	TRBJ2-7	TRBV6-1	-
CSVDESNTEAFF	TRBJ1-1	TRBV29-1	few
CASSLGALAGGSTDTQYF	TRBJ2-3	TRBV11-3	-
CASSYSKTADYGYTF	TRBJ1-2	TRBV6-6	-
CASSLTGQGLRGANVLTF	TRBJ2-6	TRBV5-1	-
CASSLDPDYNEQFF	TRBJ2-1	TRBV11-2	few
CASSLAGQLFPDTQYF	TRBJ2-3	TRBV5-1	once
CAISESRLERFF	TRBJ2-1	TRBV10-3	many
CATGQGSTEAFF	TRBJ1-1	TRBV10-3	few
CASSAEAGKKFNYGYTF	TRBJ1-2	TRBV5-4	-
CASSLRISDGYTF	TRBJ1-2	TRBV19	-
CASSIWSRTNTGELFF	TRBJ2-2	TRBV19	-
CASSPLSGSYEQYF	TRBJ2-7	TRBV10-2	-
CASSFGDGHYNEQFF	TRBJ2-1	TRBV9	few
CASSLGDRGQETQYF	TRBJ2-5	TRBV5-1	-
CASSVDRGDYTDTQYF	TRBJ2-3	TRBV9	-
CASSPLEGARGYTF	TRBJ1-2	TRBV5-1	-
CARSRRDRYNEQFF	TRBJ2-1	TRBV5-3	-
CASSRQGSEAFF	TRBJ1-1	TRBV18	once
CASTGPGGDYGYTF	TRBJ1-2	TRBV7-9	-
CAISPGQGNQPQHF	TRBJ1-5	TRBV10-3	once
CASSSPREANYGYTF	TRBJ1-2	TRBV6-5	-
CASSQDRGRREKLFF	TRBJ1-4	TRBV21-1	-
CASSIQLDTEAFF	TRBJ1-1	TRBV7-2	-
CASSTRPSSGELFF	TRBJ2-2	TRBV9	once
CASSPSGGLTGELFF	TRBJ2-2	TRBV9	-
CASSEWAGVDEQFF	TRBJ2-1	TRBV2	-
CASRGGGTEAFF	TRBJ1-1	TRBV6-6	-
CASSGQGGAAWSYNEQFF	TRBJ2-1	TRBV6-1	-
CAWKGGLNNSPLHF	TRBJ1-6	TRBV30	-
CASSAIPGTSTGELFF	TRBJ2-2	TRBV6-1	-
CASSPGLAGGDEQFF	TRBJ2-1	TRBV5-1	-
CSEGTSSTLGTQYF	TRBJ2-3	TRBV29-1	-
CSVDLTGAENTIYF	TRBJ1-3	TRBV29-1	-
CASTLSGSYREQYF	TRBJ2-7	TRBV2	-
CATGDRIDGTEAFF	TRBJ1-1	TRBV6-5	-
CASSSTGNSGNTIYF	TRBJ1-3	TRBV5-1	-
CASSEAGGYNSPLHF	TRBJ1-6	TRBV2	-
CASSQEGRSSREKLFF	TRBJ1-4	TRBV14	-
CASSFRDSLSTGELFF	TRBJ2-2	TRBV5-1	-
CASSLPPTRPLSYGYTF	TRBJ1-2	TRBV19	-
CASSQGLLTDTQYF	TRBJ2-3	TRBV4-1	-
CASSQESSSYEQYF	TRBJ2-7	TRBV4-1	-
CATSRDRRNTEAFF	TRBJ1-1	TRBV15	-
CASSYNSGGAQETQYF	TRBJ2-5	TRBV6-6	-
CASSRSGSGTDTQYF	TRBJ2-3	TRBV11-3	-
CASSVVAGERTDTQYF	TRBJ2-3	TRBV9	-
CASRTTGETYGYTF	TRBJ1-2	TRBV7-2	-
CASSVAAGPREGPQHF	TRBJ1-5	TRBV10-2	-
CASSTLTGVGDNEQFF	TRBJ2-1	TRBV5-8	-
CASSQERGSYEQYF	TRBJ2-7	TRBV4-1	-
CASSPNPQETQYF	TRBJ2-5	TRBV4-1	-
CAISGPLGGDPYEQYF	TRBJ2-7	TRBV10-3	-
CASSFSANTEAFF	TRBJ1-1	TRBV7-9	-
CASSPSGVPTDTQYF	TRBJ2-3	TRBV18	-
CASGSPSPGQRQREQYF	TRBJ2-7	TRBV12-5	-